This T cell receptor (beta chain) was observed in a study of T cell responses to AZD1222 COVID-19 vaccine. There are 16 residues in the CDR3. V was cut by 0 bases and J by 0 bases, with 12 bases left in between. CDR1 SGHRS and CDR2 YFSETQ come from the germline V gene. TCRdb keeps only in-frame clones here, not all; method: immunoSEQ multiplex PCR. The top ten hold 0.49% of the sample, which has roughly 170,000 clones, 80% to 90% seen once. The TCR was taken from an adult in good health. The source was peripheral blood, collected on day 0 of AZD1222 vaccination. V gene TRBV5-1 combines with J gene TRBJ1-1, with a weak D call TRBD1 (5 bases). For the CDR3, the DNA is TGCGCCAGCAGCTTGGTCGGGGGGGAAATGAACACTGAAGCTTTCTTT. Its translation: CASSLVGGEMNTEAFF.